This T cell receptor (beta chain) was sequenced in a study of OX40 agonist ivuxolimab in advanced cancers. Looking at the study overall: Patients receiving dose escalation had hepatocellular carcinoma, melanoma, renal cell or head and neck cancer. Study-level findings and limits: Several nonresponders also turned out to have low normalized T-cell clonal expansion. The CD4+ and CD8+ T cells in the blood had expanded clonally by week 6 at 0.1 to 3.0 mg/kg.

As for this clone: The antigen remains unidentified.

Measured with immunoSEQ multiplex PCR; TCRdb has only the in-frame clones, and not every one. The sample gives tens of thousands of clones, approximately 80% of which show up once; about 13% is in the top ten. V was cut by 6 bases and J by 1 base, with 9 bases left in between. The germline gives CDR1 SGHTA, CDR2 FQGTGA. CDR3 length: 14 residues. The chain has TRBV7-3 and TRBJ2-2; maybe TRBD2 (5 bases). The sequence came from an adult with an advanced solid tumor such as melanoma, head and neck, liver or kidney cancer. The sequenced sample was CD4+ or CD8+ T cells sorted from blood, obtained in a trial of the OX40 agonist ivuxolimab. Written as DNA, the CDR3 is TGTGCCAGCAGGTCAAGCGGGAACACCGGGGAGCTGTTTTTT. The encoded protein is CASRSSGNTGELFF.